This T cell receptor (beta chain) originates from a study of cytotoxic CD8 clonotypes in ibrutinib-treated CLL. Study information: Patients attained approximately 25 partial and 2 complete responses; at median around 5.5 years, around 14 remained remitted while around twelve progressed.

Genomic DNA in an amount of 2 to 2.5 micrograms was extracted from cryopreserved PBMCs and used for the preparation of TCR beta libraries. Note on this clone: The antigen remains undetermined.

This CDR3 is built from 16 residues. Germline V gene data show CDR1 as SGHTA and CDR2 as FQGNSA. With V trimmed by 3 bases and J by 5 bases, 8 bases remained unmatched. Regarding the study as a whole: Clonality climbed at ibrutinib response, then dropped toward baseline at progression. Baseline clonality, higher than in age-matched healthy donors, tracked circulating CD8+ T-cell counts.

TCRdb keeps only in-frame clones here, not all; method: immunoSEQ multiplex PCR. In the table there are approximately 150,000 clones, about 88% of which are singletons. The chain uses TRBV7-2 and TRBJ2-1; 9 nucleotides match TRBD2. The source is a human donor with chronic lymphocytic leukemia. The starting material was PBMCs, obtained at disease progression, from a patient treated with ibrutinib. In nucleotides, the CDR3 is TGTGCCAGCAGCTTGACCCCAGCGGGAGGTCACAATGAGCAGTTCTTC. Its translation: CASSLTPAGGHNEQFF.